This T cell receptor (beta chain) is from a study of shared clonotypes between healthy human individuals (dated by TCRdb to 2018 to 2020). Looking at the study overall: The cohort included three men and a couple of women between 18 and 49 years of age. The study deeply sequenced blood TCR repertoires of roughly five healthy adults to estimate repertoire size and the extent of clonotype sharing between individuals. Per donor, three plates each were used for CD4 naive and CD4 memory, two for CD8 naive, and one for CD8 memory. Different laboratories and diverse techniques were used to prepare libraries and sequence TCR repertoires, to increase sequencing depth and limit assay-specific biases. Between about 0.85 and 8.9 billion PBMCs per donor were obtained by leukapheresis.

The donors were healthy, HIV-negative adults with no recently reported acute infections or vaccinations. Every donor was a Caucasian adult living in Nashville, Tennessee, USA. CD4+ T cells were enriched through magnetic negative selection, after which naive cells were positively selected on CD45RA and the remaining negative fraction served as the memory subset. Blood was obtained by leukapheresis, after which PBMCs were separated by Ficoll-Histopaque density gradient centrifugation and cryopreserved in liquid nitrogen vapor phase. Purity and quantity of every magnetically sorted T cell population were checked by analytical flow cytometry. From each sorted fraction, genomic DNA was isolated and quantified by UV absorbance on a Nanodrop 2000c. Note on this clone: Its antigen remains undetermined. No clone much larger than this one lies a single base away; base qualities are absent.

The CDR3 starts with the cysteine, ends with the phenylalanine, and has 13 residues. Of the read, only the CDR3 DNA is kept; its 39 bases are in frame from base 1. Here V drops 8 bases and J drops 7 bases, and the junction holds 9 bases not matched to any gene. CDR1 and CDR2, per the germline V gene, are MDHEN and SYDVKM. TCR CDR3 regions were amplified from genomic DNA by multiplex PCR using the deep immunoSEQ assay. Extracted genomic DNA from each cell subset was distributed evenly across all wells of several immunoSEQ 96-well plates, and each plate was treated as a replicate. For sorted subsets, around 200 ng genomic DNA, equal to some 28,000 T cell genomes, was loaded into each replicate PCR. The purified libraries were quantified using a Qubit 3.0 fluorometer, sized with a Bioanalyzer 2100, and then quantified again using the KAPA Library Quantification kit. Every immunoSEQ 96-well plate was sequenced on a separate single-read 150-cycle Illumina NextSeq 550 flow cell. In the paper's pipeline: Because only junctional sequences without quality scores were contained in the immunoSEQ output, filtering matching that applied to full-length reads could not be performed. To assign V/J genes and CDR3, sequences were annotated against IMGT germline references using PyIR, a Python wrapper for IgBLAST v1.9. Any read was removed if the V/J assignment was weak (E-value above 1e-6), the CDR3 was missing, or the read contained stop codons, out-of-frame junctions, or ambiguous translated residues. V3J clonotypes were defined by identical inferred V gene, J gene, and CDR3 amino acid sequence. Percentage overlap between repertoires was calculated by dividing the number of shared unique clonotypes by the size of the smaller repertoire. Repertoire richness was assessed with RTK rarefaction, the Chao1 estimator, and Recon v2.1 estimates of unobserved clonotypes. Generation probabilities for all TCRbeta clonotypes obtained by the gDNA method from four donors were computed using OLGA. This immuneACCESS table, as held by TCRdb, lists in-frame sequences with V and J called but not all clones. Of the missing ones, under half trace to an unresolved V gene in checked studies; the others have no known cause. That table furnishes V, J and clone size, whereas the DNA furnished D and trimming. In all, the sample holds a few million clones, and 93% of those were seen once. The top ten constitute about 0.41% of the sample.

Study-level results and caveats: Higher generation probabilities were observed for clonotypes shared by all four sorted-subset donors than for non-shared clonotypes. Sampling was limited to blood, and TCR repertoires in tissue likely differ from TCR repertoires in blood. Because the study included a small number of donors, the genetic and exposure-history diversity represented was limited. Larger estimated clonotype richness was generally found for naive subsets than for memory subsets. Across four donors, about 4.5% of naive CD4, more than 3% of naive CD8, around 2.1% of memory CD4, and 0.4% of memory CD8 clonotypes were shared. Pairwise subsampling led to the expectation that sequencing depth would affect the degree of clonotype sharing among donors. Rarefaction of sorted-subset datasets indicated incomplete sequencing despite the large sequencing depth.

The clonotype was recovered from a man in his late teens or twenties in good health. Some clones in this sample may be carry-over from other donors' samples. This receptor chain uses TRBV28 and TRBJ2-7; 9 junctional bases match TRBD1. Sequencing was carried out using naive CD4+ T cells from PBMCs. According to the study, the label for this sample's cell subset or site signals: CD45RA+ positively selected. This receptor carries the CDR3 CASGSGQGREQYF. In nucleotide form, the sequence is TGTGCCAGCGGATCGGGACAGGGCAGAGAGCAGTACTTC.